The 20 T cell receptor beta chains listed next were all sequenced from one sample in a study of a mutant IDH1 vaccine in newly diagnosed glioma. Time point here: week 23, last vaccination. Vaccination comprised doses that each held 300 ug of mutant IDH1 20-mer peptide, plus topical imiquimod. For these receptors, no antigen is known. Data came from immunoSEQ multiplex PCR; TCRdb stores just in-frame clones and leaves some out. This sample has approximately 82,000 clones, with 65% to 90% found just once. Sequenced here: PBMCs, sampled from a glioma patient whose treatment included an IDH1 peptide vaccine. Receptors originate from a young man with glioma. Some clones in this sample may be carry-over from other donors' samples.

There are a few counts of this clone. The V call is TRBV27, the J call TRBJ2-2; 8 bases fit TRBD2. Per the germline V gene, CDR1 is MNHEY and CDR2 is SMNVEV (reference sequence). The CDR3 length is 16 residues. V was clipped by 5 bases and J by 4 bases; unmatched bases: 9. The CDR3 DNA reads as TGTGCCAGCAGTCCCAGCGGGAGAGCCGGCACCGGGGAGCTGTTTTTT. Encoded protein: CASSPSGRAGTGELFF.

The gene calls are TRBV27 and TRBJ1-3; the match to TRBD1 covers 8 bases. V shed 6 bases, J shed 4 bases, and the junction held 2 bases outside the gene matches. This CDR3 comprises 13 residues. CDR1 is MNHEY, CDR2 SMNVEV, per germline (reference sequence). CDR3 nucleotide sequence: TGTGCCAGCAGAGGACAGGGAGGAAACACCATATATTTT. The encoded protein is CASRGQGGNTIYF.

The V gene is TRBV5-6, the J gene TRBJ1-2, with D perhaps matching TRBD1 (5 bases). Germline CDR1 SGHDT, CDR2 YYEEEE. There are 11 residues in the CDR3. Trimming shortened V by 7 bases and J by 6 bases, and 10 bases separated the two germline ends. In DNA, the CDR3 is TGTGCCAGCTCCCTACAGGATGGCTACACCTTC. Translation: CASSLQDGYTF.

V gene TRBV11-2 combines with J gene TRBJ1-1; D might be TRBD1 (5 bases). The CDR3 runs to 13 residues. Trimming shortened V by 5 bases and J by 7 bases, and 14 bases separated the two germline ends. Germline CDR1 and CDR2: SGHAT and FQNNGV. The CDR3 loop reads CASSPAGGFEAFF. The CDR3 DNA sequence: TGTGCCAGCAGCCCTGCTGGGGGATTTGAAGCTTTCTTT. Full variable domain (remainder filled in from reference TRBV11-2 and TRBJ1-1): EAGVAQSPRYKIIEKRQSVAFWCNPISGHATLYWYQQILGQGPKLLIQFQNNGVVDDSQLPKDRFSAERLKGVDSTLKIQPAKLEDSAVYLCASSPAGGFEAFFGQGTRLTVV.

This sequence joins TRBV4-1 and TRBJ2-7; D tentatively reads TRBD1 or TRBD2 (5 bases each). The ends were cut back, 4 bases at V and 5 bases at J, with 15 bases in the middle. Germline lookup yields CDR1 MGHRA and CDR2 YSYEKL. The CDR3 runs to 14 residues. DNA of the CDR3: TGCGCCAGCAGCCCCCGGCTCCGGGGCGACGAGCAGTACTTC. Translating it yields CASSPRLRGDEQYF.

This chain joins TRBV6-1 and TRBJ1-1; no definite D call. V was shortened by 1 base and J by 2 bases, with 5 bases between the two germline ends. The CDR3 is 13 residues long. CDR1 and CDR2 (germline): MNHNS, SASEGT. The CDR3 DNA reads TGTGCCAGCAGTGAAGTCGACAACACTGAAGCTTTCTTT. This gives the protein CASSEVDNTEAFF.

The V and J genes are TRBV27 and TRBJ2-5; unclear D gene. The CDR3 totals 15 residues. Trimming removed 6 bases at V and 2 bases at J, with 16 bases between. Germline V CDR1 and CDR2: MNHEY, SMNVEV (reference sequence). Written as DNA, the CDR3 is TGTGCCAGCAGCCGATCGCCAGGCCCTCAAGAGACCCAGTACTTC. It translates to CASSRSPGPQETQYF.

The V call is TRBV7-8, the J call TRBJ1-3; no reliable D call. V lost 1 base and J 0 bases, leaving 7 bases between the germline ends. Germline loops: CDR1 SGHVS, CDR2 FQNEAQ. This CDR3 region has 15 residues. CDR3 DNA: TGTGCCAGCAGCTTAGGGCGGTTCTCTGGAAACACCATATATTTT. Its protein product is CASSLGRFSGNTIYF.

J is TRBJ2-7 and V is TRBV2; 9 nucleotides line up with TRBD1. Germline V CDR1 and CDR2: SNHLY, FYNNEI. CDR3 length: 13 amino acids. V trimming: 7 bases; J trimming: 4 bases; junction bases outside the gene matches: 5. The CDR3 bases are TGTGCCAGCAAGATGGGACAGGGTTACGAGCAGTACTTC. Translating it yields CASKMGQGYEQYF.

Here the CDR3 reads CASSQELMVEARQYF. CDR3 coding DNA: TGTGCCAGCAGCCAAGAGCTGATGGTGGAAGCGCGGCAGTATTTT. V and J are TRBV4-2 and TRBJ2-3; D not resolved. Germline CDR1 is LGHNA and CDR2 is YNFKEQ. V lost 0 bases to trimming and J lost 11 bases, with 18 bases between them. This CDR3 region has 15 residues.

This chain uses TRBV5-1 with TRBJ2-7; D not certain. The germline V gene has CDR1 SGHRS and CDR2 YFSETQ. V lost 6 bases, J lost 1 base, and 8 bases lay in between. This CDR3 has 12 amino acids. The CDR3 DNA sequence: TGCGCCAGCACCGGTCCTTCCTACGAGCAGTACTTC. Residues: CASTGPSYEQYF.

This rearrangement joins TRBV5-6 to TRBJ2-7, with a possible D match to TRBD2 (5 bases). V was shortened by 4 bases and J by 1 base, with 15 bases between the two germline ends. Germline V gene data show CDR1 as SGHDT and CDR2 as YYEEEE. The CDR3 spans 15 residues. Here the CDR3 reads CASSNRRAKSYEQYF. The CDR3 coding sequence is TGTGCCAGCAGCAACCGGCGGGCGAAGTCCTACGAGCAGTACTTC.

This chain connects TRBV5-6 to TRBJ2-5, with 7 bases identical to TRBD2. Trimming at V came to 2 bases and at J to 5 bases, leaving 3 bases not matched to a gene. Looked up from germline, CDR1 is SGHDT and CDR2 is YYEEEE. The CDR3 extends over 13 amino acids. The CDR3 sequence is CASSFGGRETQYF. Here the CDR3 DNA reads TGTGCCAGCAGCTTCGGGGGGAGGGAGACCCAGTACTTC.

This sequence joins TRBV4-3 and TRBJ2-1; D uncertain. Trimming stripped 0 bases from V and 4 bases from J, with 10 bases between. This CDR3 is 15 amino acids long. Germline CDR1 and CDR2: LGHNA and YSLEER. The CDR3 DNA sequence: TGCGCCAGCAGCCAAGATATGAACGGGTACAATGAGCAGTTCTTC. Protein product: CASSQDMNGYNEQFF.

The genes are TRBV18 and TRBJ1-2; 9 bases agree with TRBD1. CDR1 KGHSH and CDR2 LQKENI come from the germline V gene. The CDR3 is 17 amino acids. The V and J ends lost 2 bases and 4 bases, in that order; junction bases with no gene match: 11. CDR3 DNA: TGTGCCAGCTCACCAGCGGGACAGGGATGGGGGAGCTATGGCTACACCTTC. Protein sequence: CASSPAGQGWGSYGYTF.

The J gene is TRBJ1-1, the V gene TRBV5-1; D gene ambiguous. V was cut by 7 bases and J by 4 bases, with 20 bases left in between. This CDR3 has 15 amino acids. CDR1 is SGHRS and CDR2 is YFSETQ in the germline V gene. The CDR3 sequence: CASRIDLLGGTEAFF. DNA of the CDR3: TGCGCCAGCCGTATTGACCTATTAGGAGGCACTGAAGCTTTCTTT.

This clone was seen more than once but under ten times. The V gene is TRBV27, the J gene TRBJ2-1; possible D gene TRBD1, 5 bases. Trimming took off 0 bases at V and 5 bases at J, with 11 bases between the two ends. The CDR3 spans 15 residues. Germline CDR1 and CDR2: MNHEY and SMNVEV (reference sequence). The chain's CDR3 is CASSLSQGVNNEQFF. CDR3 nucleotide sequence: TGTGCCAGCAGTTTATCGCAGGGTGTAAACAATGAGCAGTTCTTC.

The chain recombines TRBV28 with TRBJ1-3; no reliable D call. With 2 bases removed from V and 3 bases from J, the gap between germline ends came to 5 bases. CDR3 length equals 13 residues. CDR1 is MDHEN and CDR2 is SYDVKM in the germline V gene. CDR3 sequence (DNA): TGTGCCAGCAGTTTAACCGATGGAAACACCATATATTTT. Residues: CASSLTDGNTIYF.

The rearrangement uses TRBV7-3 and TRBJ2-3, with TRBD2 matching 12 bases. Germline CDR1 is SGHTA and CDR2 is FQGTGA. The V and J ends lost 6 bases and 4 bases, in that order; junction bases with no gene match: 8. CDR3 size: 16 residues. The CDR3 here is CASSSSGRAGSDTQYF. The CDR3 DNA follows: TGTGCCAGCAGTTCTAGCGGGAGGGCCGGGTCAGATACGCAGTATTTT.

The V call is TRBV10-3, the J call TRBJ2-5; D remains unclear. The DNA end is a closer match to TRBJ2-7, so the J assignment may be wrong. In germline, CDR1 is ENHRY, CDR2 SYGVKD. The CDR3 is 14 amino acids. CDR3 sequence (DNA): TGTGCCATCAGTGGACGGAGCGACTCCTACGAGCAGTACTTC. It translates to CAISGRSDSYEQYF.